The clone carrying this T cell receptor (beta chain) appeared a single time. The antigen remains unidentified. Generated by immunoSEQ multiplex PCR, the TCRdb table keeps only in-frame clones and is missing some. This sample has tens of thousands of clones, with over 85% found just once. The data were taken from a study of a mutant IDH1 vaccine in newly diagnosed glioma. Study-wide background: Vaccine dosing followed radiotherapy by 4-6 weeks, or accompanied temozolomide cycles. The study, taken as a whole, reports: Detectable vaccine-induced immune responses arose in almost 95% of patients. Shifts in the top peripheral T cell clonotypes seemed unrelated to pseudoprogression.

Trimming removed 1 base at V and 6 bases at J, with 12 bases between. Germline CDR1 LGHNA, CDR2 YNFKEQ. The CDR3 has 15 amino acids. Time point described: week 47, end of study. Mutant IDH1 20-mer peptide, at 300 ug, made up each vaccine dose, with topical imiquimod. Administration of eight vaccinations to patients took place in weeks 1, 3, 5, 7, 11, 15, 19, 23. The rearrangement links TRBV4-2 to TRBJ2-2, with D uncertain. This material consisted of PBMCs, taken from a glioma patient whose treatment included an IDH1 peptide vaccine. The receptor comes from a man aged 35-49 years with glioma. The CDR3 protein is CASSQGNNMPGELFF. The CDR3 DNA reads TGTGCCAGCAGCCAAGGGAATAATATGCCCGGGGAGCTGTTTTTT.